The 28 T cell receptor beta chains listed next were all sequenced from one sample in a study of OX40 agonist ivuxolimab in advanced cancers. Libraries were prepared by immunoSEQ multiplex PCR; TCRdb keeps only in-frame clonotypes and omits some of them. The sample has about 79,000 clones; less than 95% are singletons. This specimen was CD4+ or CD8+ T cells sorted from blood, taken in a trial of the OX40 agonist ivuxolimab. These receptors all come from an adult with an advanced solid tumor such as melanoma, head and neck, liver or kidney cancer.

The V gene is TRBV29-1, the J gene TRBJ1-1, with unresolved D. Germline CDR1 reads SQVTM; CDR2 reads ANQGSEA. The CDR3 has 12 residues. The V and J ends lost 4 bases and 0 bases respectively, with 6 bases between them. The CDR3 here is CSVVGVNTEAFF. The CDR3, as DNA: TGCAGCGTTGTTGGGGTGAACACTGAAGCTTTCTTT. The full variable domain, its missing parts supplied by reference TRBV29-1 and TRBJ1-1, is SAVISQKPSRDICQRGTSLTIQCQVDSQVTMMFWYRQQPGQSLTLIATANQGSEATYESGFVIDKFPISRPNLTFSTLTVSNMSPEDSSIYLCSVVGVNTEAFFGQGTRLTVV.

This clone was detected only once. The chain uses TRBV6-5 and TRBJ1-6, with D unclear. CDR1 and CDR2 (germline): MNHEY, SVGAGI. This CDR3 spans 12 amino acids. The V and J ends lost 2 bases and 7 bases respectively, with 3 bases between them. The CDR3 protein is CASSYTNSPLHF. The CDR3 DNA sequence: TGTGCCAGCAGTTACACCAATTCACCCCTCCACTTT.

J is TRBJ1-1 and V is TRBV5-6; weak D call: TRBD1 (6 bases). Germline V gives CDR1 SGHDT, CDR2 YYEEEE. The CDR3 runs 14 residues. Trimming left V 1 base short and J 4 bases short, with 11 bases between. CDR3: CASSLNREVTEAFF. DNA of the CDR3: TGTGCCAGCAGCTTGAACAGGGAAGTCACTGAAGCTTTCTTT.

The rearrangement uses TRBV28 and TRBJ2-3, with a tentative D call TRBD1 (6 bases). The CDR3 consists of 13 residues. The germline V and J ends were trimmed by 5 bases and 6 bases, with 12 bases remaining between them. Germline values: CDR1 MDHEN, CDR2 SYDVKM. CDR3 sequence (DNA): TGTGCCAGCAGTCCCCGGGACATTGATACGCAGTATTTT. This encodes CASSPRDIDTQYF.

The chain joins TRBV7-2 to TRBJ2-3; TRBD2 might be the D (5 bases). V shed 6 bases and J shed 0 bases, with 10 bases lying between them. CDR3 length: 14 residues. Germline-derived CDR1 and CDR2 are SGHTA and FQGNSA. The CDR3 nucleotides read TGTGCCAGCAGGGACTTCCTCAGCACAGATACGCAGTATTTT. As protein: CASRDFLSTDTQYF.

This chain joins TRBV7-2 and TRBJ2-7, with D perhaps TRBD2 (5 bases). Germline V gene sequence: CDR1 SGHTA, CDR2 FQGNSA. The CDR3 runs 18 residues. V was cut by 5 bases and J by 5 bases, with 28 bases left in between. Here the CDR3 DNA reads TGTGCCAGCAGCAACCAGTTAGGAGGACTCTCAATGATGGACGAGCAGTACTTC. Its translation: CASSNQLGGLSMMDEQYF.

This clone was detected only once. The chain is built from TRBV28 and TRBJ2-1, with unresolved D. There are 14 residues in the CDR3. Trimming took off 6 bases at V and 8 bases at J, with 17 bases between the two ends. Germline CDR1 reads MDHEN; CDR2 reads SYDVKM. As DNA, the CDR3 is TGTGCCAGCAGCACCCTTAACCGAAGCGATGAGCAGTTCTTC. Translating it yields CASSTLNRSDEQFF.

The CDR3 DNA is TGTGCCAGTAGAGGACAGGGAACCCTTGAAAAACTGTTTTTT. Amino acid sequence: CASRGQGTLEKLFF. V is TRBV19 and J is TRBJ1-4; 8 bases map to TRBD1. This CDR3 region has 14 residues. CDR1 and CDR2 from the germline V gene are LNHDA and SQIVND (reference sequence). Trimming took 6 bases from V and 7 from J; bases not matched to a gene: 7.

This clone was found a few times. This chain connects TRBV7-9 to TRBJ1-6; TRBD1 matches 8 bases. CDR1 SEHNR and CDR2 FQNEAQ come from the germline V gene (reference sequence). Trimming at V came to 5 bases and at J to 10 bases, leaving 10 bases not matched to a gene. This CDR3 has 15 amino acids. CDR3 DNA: TGTGCCAGCAGCCGCACGACAGGGGTCGGCTCACCCCTCCACTTT. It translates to CASSRTTGVGSPLHF.

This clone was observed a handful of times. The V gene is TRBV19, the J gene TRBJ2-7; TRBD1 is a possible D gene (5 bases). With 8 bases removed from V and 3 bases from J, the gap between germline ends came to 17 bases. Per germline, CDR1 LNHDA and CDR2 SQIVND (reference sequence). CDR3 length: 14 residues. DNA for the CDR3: TGTGCCAGTTCCCCCTCCCCACAGGTCTACGAGCAGTACTTC. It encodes CASSPSPQVYEQYF.

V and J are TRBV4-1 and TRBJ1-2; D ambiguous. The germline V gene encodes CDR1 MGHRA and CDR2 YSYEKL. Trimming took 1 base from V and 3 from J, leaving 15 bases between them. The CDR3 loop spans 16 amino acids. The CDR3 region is CASSQVGTPSYYGYTF. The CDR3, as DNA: TGCGCCAGCAGCCAAGTCGGAACGCCTTCGTACTATGGCTACACCTTC.

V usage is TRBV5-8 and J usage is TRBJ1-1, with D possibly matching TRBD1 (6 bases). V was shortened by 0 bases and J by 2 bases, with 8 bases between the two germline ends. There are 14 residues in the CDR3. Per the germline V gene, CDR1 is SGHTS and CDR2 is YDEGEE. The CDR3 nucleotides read TGTGCCAGCAGCTTGGACAGGGTAAACACTGAAGCTTTCTTT. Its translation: CASSLDRVNTEAFF.

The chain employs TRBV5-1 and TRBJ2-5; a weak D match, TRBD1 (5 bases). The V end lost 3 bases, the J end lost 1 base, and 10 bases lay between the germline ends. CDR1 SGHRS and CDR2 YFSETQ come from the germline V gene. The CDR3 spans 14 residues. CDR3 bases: TGCGCCAGCAGCTGGCAGGGCTCCCAAGAGACCCAGTACTTC. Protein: CASSWQGSQETQYF.

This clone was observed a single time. CDR3 coding DNA: TGTGCCAGTAGCCAGGGGGCGAGTGGGGAAAAACTGTTTTTT. Amino acid sequence: CASSQGASGEKLFF. J is TRBJ1-4 and V is TRBV19, with TRBD1 identical over 8 bases. This CDR3 is built from 14 residues. Per germline, CDR1 LNHDA and CDR2 SQIVND (reference sequence). The J segment lost 8 bases and the V segment lost 6 bases, leaving 8 bases of the junction unmatched.

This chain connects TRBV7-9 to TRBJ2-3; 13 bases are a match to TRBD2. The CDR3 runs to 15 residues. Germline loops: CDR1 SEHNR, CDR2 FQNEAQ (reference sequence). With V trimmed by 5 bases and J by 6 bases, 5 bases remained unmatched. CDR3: CASSMGLAGTDTQYF. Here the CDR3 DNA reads TGTGCCAGCAGCATGGGACTAGCGGGAACGGATACGCAGTATTTT.

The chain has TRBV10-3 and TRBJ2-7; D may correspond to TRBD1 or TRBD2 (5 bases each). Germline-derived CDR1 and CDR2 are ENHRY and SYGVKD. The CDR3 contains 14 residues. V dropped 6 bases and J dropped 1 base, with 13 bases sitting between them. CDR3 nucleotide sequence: TGTGCCATCAGCGACTCGGGACCTTCCTACGAGCAGTACTTC. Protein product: CAISDSGPSYEQYF.

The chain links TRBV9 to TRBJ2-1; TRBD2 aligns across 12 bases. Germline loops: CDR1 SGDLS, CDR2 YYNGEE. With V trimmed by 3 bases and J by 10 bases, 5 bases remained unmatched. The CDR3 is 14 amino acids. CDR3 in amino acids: CASSAGLAGVEQFF. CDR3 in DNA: TGTGCCAGCAGCGCGGGACTAGCGGGCGTGGAGCAGTTCTTC.

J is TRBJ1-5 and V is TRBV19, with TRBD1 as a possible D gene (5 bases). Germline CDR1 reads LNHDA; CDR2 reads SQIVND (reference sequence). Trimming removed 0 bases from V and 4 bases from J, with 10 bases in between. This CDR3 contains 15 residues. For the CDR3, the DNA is TGTGCCAGTAGTATAGATGGCTGGGGGAATCAGCCCCAGCATTTT. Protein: CASSIDGWGNQPQHF.

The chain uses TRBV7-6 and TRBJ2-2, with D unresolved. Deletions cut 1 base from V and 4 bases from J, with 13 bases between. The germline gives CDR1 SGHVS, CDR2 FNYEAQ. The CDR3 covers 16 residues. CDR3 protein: CASSLVWSSGTGELFF. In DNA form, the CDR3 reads TGTGCCAGCAGCTTAGTATGGTCCTCGGGCACCGGGGAGCTGTTTTTT. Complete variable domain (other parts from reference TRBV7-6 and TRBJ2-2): GAGVSQSPRYKVTKRGQDVALRCDPISGHVSLYWYRQALGQGPEFLTYFNYEAQQDKSGLPNDRFSAERPEGSISTLTIQRTEQRDSAMYRCASSLVWSSGTGELFFGEGSRLTVL.

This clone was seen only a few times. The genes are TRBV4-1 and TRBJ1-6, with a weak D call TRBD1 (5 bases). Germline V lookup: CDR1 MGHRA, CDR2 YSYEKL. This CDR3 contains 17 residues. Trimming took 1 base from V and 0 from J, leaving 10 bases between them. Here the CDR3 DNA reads TGCGCCAGCAGCCAAGGGGACTTAAGCTCCTATAATTCACCCCTCCACTTT. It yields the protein CASSQGDLSSYNSPLHF.

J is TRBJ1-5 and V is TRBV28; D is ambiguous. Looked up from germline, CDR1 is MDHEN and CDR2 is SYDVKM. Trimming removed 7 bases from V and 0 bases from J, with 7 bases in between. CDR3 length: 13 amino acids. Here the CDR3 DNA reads TGTGCCAGCACCTATTATAGCAATCAGCCCCAGCATTTT. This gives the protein CASTYYSNQPQHF.

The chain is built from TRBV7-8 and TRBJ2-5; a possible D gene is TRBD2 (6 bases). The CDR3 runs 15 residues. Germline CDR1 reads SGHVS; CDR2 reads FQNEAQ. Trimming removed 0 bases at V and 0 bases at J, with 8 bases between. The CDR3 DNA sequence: TGTGCCAGCAGCTTAGCGATAGCGGACCAAGAGACCCAGTACTTC. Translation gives CASSLAIADQETQYF.

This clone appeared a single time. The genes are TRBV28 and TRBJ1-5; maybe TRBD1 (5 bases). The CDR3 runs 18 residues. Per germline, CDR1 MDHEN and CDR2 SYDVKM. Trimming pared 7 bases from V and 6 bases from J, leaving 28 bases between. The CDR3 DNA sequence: TGTGCCAGCACTTTGGTTCCCGGGGCGGGATTGAATGGTCAGCCCCAGCATTTT. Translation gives CASTLVPGAGLNGQPQHF.

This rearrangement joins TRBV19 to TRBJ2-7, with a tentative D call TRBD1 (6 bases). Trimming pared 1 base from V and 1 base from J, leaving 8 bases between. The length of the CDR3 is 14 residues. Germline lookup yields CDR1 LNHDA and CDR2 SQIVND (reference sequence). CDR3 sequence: CASSIGRGSYEQYF. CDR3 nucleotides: TGTGCCAGTAGTATAGGCAGGGGTTCCTACGAGCAGTACTTC.

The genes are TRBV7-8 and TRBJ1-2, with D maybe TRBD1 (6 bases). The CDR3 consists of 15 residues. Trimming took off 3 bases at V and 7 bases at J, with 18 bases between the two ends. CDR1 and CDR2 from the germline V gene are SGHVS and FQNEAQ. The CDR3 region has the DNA TGTGCCAGCAGCTTCCTCGGGGGGGGCGGATCTGGCTACACCTTC. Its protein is CASSFLGGGGSGYTF.

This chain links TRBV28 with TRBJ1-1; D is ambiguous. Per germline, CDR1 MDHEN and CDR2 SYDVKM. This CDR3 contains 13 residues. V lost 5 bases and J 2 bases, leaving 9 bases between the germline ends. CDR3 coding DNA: TGTGCCAGCAGTCCCCCAGGTAACACTGAAGCTTTCTTT. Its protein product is CASSPPGNTEAFF.

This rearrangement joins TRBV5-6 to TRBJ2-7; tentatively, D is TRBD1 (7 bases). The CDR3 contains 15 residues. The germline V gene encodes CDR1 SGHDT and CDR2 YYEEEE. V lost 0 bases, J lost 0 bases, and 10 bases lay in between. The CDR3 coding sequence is TGTGCCAGCAGCTTGGGCGGGGACAGCTCCTACGAGCAGTACTTC. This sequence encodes CASSLGGDSSYEQYF.

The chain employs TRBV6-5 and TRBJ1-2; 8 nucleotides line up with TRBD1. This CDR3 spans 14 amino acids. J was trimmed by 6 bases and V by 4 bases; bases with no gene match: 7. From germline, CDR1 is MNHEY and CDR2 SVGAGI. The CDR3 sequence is CASSFAGGGDGYTF. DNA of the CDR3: TGTGCCAGCAGTTTTGCAGGGGGCGGGGATGGCTACACCTTC.